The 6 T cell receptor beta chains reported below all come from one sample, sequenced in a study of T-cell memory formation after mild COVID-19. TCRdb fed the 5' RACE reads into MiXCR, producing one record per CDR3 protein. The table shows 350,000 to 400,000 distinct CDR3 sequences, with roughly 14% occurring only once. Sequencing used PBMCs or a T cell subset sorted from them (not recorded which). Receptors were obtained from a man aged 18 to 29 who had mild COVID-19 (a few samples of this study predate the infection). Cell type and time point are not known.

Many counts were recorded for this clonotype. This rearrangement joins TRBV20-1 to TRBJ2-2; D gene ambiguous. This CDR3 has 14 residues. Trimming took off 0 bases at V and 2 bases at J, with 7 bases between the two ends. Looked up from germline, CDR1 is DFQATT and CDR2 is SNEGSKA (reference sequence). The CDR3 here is CSARDLGNTGELFF. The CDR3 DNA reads TGCAGTGCTAGAGATCTGGGAAACACCGGGGAGCTGTTTTTT.

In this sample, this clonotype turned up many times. CDR3 DNA: TGTGCCAGCAGCTTCAGGGGCGCAGATACGCAGTATTTT. Translating it yields CASSFRGADTQYF. The rearrangement uses TRBV7-2 and TRBJ2-3; D is perhaps TRBD1 (6 bases). V shed 3 bases and J shed 4 bases, with 8 bases lying between them. This CDR3 contains 13 residues. Germline V lookup: CDR1 SGHTA, CDR2 FQGNSA.

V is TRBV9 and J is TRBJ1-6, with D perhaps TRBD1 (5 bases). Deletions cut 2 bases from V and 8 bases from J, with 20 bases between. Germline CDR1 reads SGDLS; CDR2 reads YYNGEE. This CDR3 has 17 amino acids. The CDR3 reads CASSVAQGLSPHSPLHF. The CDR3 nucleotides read TGTGCCAGCAGCGTTGCGCAGGGACTCTCGCCCCATTCACCCCTCCACTTT.

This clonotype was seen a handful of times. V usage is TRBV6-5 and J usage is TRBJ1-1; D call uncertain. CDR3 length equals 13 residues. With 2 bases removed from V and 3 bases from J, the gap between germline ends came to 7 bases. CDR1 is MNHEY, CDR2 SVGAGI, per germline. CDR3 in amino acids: CASSYTRDTEAFF. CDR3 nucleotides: TGTGCCAGCAGTTACACCCGGGACACTGAAGCTTTCTTT.

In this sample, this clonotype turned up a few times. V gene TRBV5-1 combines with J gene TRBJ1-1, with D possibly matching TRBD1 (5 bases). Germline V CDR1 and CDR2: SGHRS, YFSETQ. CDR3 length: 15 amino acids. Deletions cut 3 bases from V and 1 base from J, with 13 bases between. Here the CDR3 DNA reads TGCGCCAGCAGCTACGTAGGTGGGGCGAACACTGAAGCTTTCTTT. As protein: CASSYVGGANTEAFF.

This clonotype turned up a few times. The CDR3 coding sequence is TGTGCCAGCGGCGCTGGGGGGCCTGAAGCTTTCTTT. Amino acid sequence: CASGAGGPEAFF. The V gene is TRBV7-9, the J gene TRBJ1-1, with TRBD1 as a possible D gene (6 bases). Trimming pared 8 bases from V and 6 bases from J, leaving 13 bases between. This CDR3 region has 12 residues. Germline V gene data show CDR1 as SEHNR and CDR2 as FQNEAQ (reference sequence).